This note documents a single T cell receptor beta chain sequence. This clonotype was found a few times. Its antigen is still unknown. Per-base quality was not reported, and no clone a single base away is much larger than it. The data stem from a study of T-cell memory formation after mild COVID-19 (dated by TCRdb to the early 2020s). Context from the whole study: Most TCR sequence clusters were specific to one of the two donors. Longitudinal TCRalpha and TCRbeta repertoire sequencing tracked T-cell clones expanding and contracting after mild COVID-19 in a couple of donors. Two young, previously healthy adult volunteers made up the cohort, one male and one female. General findings and caveats noted by the study authors: Contracting CD4+ clones were located mainly in the CM and EM memory subsets, whereas CD8+ clones were found to be enriched in EMRA. The study included only a couple of mild cases, and larger cohorts that include severe cases with pre-infection samples were judged to be necessary. SARS-CoV-2 specificity of the second-wave clones peaking on day 37 was not confirmed. Clones that contracted from day 15 to 85 showed balanced CD4/CD8 phenotypes, whereas a second wave of clones that expanded from day 15 to 37 leaned towards CD4+. The detection of some responding clones in pre-infection memory suggests that pre-existing cross-reactive memory T cells joined the SARS-CoV-2 response.

Sequenced on an Illumina NovaSeq 6000. TCRalpha and TCRbeta cDNA libraries were built by 5'RACE with constant-segment primers, adding sample barcodes and unique molecular identifiers. RNA was extracted from every sample with Trizol reagent. Amplification of the libraries took two PCR steps, and the second step added a second sample barcode plus Illumina TruSeq adapters. Sequencing of libraries was performed on an Illumina NovaSeq with 2 x 150 bp paired-end reads. Processing in the source paper ran as follows. Demultiplexing of reads and collapsing into UMI-guided consensus sequences were performed with migec v1.2.7. Using mixcr v2.1.11, UMI consensuses were aligned to TRA and TRB V and J templates and then assembled into clonotypes. Expanded or contracted clonotypes were those called significant by both edgeR and NoisET, with noise models trained on biological replicates. edgeR calls used a false discovery rate-adjusted p below 0.01 and a log2 fold-change threshold of 1. As an exploratory analysis of dynamics, PCA with hierarchical clustering was applied to max-normalized trajectories of the 1000 most abundant clonotypes. Separately sequenced CD4+ and CD8+ repertoires were used to assign the CD4 or CD8 phenotype of responding clones. TCRdb took the public reads, trimmed them with fastp at Q25, ran MiXCR for clone calling and kept in-frame beta chains. Entries are consolidated by CDR3 protein sequence, retaining the most common genes and DNA. What appears here as the V and J calls and clone size reflects TCRdb's work, not the paper's. This sample lists approximately 560,000 distinct CDR3 sequences; around a sixth were detected once. The top ten constitute around 8.1% of the sample.

Trimmed from V: 5 bases; trimmed from J: 4 bases; junction bases lacking a gene match: 7. CDR1 and CDR2 (SQVTM, ANQGSEA) derive from the germline V gene. The CDR3 sequence holds 14 residues, the cysteine and phenylalanine included. Just the 42-base CDR3 DNA is kept, in frame starting at base 1. PBMCs were isolated by Ficoll-Paque density gradient centrifugation. The TCR originated in an adult woman who had mild COVID-19 (a few samples of this study predate the infection). The sample titles of this study are shuffled in the database, so cell type and time point are left out; the donor was told from shared clones. In this chain, TRBV29-1 is recombined with TRBJ2-1; 8 central bases correspond to TRBD1. The sample was PBMCs or a T cell subset sorted from them (not recorded which). The CDR3 amino acid sequence is: CSVLGRGPYNEQFF. The DNA sequence follows: TGCAGCGTTCTCGGCAGGGGGCCTTACAATGAGCAGTTCTTC.